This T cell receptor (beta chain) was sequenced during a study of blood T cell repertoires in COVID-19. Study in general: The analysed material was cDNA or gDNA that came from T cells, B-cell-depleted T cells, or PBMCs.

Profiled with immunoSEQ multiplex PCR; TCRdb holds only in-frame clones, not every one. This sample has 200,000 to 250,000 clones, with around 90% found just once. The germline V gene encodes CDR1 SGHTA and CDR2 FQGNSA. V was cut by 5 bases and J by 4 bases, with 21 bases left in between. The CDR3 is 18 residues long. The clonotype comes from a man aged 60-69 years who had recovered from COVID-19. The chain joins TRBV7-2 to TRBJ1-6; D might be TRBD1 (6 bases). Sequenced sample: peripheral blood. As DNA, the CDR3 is TGTGCCAGCAGCCCCGAGGGGCTTGGACAGAAATATAATTCACCCCTCCACTTT. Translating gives CASSPEGLGQKYNSPLHF.